This T cell receptor beta chain is drawn from a study of shared clonotypes between healthy human individuals. Study as a whole: Contributing individuals were a couple of females and three males aged 18 to 49.

Terminally differentiated effector memory CD45RA+ cells were excluded from the naive CD8 cells, which were CD45RO-negative and positively selected for CCR7. TCRdb keeps only in-frame clones here, not all; method: immunoSEQ multiplex PCR. In the table there are about 680,000 clones, around 90% of which are singletons. Material for sequencing was naive CD8+ T cells sorted from blood. The TCR originated in a man aged 25 to 45 in good health.

The CDR3 sequence is CASSQDIVLAGGVWNEQFF. CDR3 in DNA: TGCGCCAGCAGCCAAGATATTGTACTAGCGGGAGGAGTTTGGAATGAGCAGTTCTTC. V is TRBV4-3 and J is TRBJ2-1; 12 bases align to TRBD2. J gave up 7 bases and V 0 bases, and 13 bases lay outside the gene matches. The CDR3 length is 19 residues. Germline V lookup: CDR1 LGHNA, CDR2 YSLEER.